This T cell receptor (beta chain) is from a study of cytomegalovirus exposure and HLA in healthy donors. Study results and caveats: An analysis done earlier found most TCR beta V segments productive about 87% or about 30% of the time. A later analysis linked a missense variant in DCLRE1C to the trimming of TCR beta V and J genes. What was likely a sequencing artifact was a cluster of highly shared sequence variants.

With regard to this clone: Its antigen remains unidentified.

Each donor's status was that of a healthy bone marrow donor. The PCR made use of 60 Vbeta and 13 Jbeta primers. Sequenced by immunoSEQ multiplex PCR; TCRdb stores in-frame clones only, minus some. Of some 160,000 clones detected, around three quarters appear once; the ten largest clones hold 1.5% to 2%. This CDR3 spans 14 amino acids. Germline loops: CDR1 MNHEY, CDR2 SMNVEV (reference sequence). V was shortened by 3 bases and J by 8 bases, with 13 bases between the two germline ends. The chain links TRBV27 to TRBJ1-4; maybe TRBD1 (5 bases). The TCR sequence derives from a woman aged 25 to 39 in good health and CMV-seronegative. The sequenced sample consisted of PBMCs. CDR3 DNA: TGTGCCAGCAGTTTTCTCCAGGGAGGGGAAAAACTGTTTTTT. This codes for CASSFLQGGEKLFF.